The 27 T cell receptor beta chains listed next were all sequenced from one sample in a study of blood T cell repertoires in COVID-19. The repertoire was sequenced with immunoSEQ multiplex PCR; TCRdb's copy has only in-frame clones and lacks some. This table holds approximately 100,000 clones, approximately 85% found once. Sequenced material: peripheral blood. The source of these receptors is a man between 60 and 70 years old with acute or convalescent COVID-19.

J is TRBJ1-3 and V is TRBV29-1, with 7 bases matching TRBD1. With V trimmed by 4 bases and J by 2 bases, 8 bases remained unmatched. CDR3 length: 15 amino acids. Germline assignment: CDR1 SQVTM and CDR2 ANQGSEA. The CDR3 sequence: CSVGLSTGPGNTIYF. The CDR3 DNA is TGCAGCGTTGGGCTCTCGACAGGGCCTGGAAACACCATATATTTT.

The CDR3 DNA follows: TGTGCCAGCAGTCGGGATTTGAACACTGAAGCTTTCTTT. Its protein product is CASSRDLNTEAFF. V usage is TRBV6-5 and J usage is TRBJ1-1; the D is unclear. The CDR3 is 13 amino acids. Germline assignment: CDR1 MNHEY and CDR2 SVGAGI. The V and J ends lost 5 bases and 0 bases respectively, with 7 bases between them.

The rearrangement uses TRBV19 and TRBJ2-1; D is ambiguous. Trimming left V 3 bases short and J 0 bases short, with 9 bases between. The CDR3 spans 15 residues. Germline CDR1 reads LNHDA; CDR2 reads SQIVND (reference sequence). As DNA, the CDR3 is TGTGCCAGTAGTATGCCCGGTTCCTCCTACAATGAGCAGTTCTTC. Amino acid sequence: CASSMPGSSYNEQFF.

This rearrangement joins TRBV7-2 to TRBJ2-1, with 9 bases aligning to TRBD2. With V trimmed by 4 bases and J by 5 bases, 6 bases remained unmatched. The length of the CDR3 is 15 residues. The germline V gene encodes CDR1 SGHTA and CDR2 FQGNSA. The CDR3 bases are TGTGCCAGCAGCTGGGGGACTAGCAAGCACAATGAGCAGTTCTTC. This translates into CASSWGTSKHNEQFF. Full variable domain (rest looked up from reference TRBV7-2 and TRBJ2-1): GAGVSQSPSNKVTEKGKDVELRCDPISGHTALYWYRQSLGQGLEFLIYFQGNSAPDKSGLPSDRFSAERTGGSVSTLTIQRTQQEDSAVYLCASSWGTSKHNEQFFGPGTRLTVL.

The chain is built from TRBV19 and TRBJ2-7, with TRBD2 matching 11 bases. Germline CDR1 is LNHDA and CDR2 is SQIVND (reference sequence). Germline trimming cut 6 bases from V and 3 bases from J; bases unmatched to any gene: 4. The CDR3 runs 14 residues. DNA of the CDR3: TGTGCCAGTAGCACCGGGACTAGCGGCTACGAGCAGTACTTC. It yields the protein CASSTGTSGYEQYF.

The chain uses TRBV19 and TRBJ1-1; no clear D gene. With 6 bases removed from V and 3 bases from J, the gap between germline ends came to 11 bases. This CDR3 has 13 residues. Germline V gene sequence: CDR1 LNHDA, CDR2 SQIVND (reference sequence). The CDR3 loop is CASRVELDTEAFF. The CDR3 DNA sequence: TGTGCCAGTAGGGTCGAATTAGACACTGAAGCTTTCTTT.

The rearrangement links TRBV12-5 to TRBJ1-2; 7 bases map to TRBD1. Germline V gene lookup returns CDR1 LGHNT and CDR2 FRNRAP. Trimming at V came to 1 base and at J to 8 bases, leaving 4 bases not matched to a gene. The CDR3 is 13 residues long. The CDR3 coding sequence is TGTGCTAGTGGTTTGGAACAGGGGCAGGGCTACACCTTC. It codes for CASGLEQGQGYTF.

The chain is built from TRBV3-1 (or the pseudogene TRBV3-2) and TRBJ2-3; 13 nucleotides agree with TRBD2. This CDR3 has 16 residues. The germline gives CDR1 LGHDT, CDR2 YNNKEL (reference sequence). Trimming removed 6 bases from V and 2 bases from J; junction bases left unmatched: 5. The CDR3 spells CASRRTSGGLTDTQYF. CDR3 bases: TGTGCCAGCAGGAGGACTAGCGGGGGCCTCACAGATACGCAGTATTTT.

The V gene is TRBV24-1, the J gene TRBJ2-1, with D possibly being TRBD2 (6 bases). V dropped 3 bases and J dropped 0 bases, with 11 bases sitting between them. Germline CDR1 reads KGHDR; CDR2 reads SFDVKD. This CDR3 has 16 residues. Here the CDR3 DNA reads TGTGCCACCAGTGATCGGGACTGGAGCTCCTACAATGAGCAGTTCTTC. It is translated as CATSDRDWSSYNEQFF.

V usage is TRBV5-6 and J usage is TRBJ2-7, with 7 bases that match TRBD2. CDR3 length: 15 residues. Per the germline V gene, CDR1 is SGHDT and CDR2 is YYEEEE. V shed 5 bases and J 0 bases; nucleotides not matched to a gene: 8. The CDR3 is CASSLGAGDSYEQYF. Here the CDR3 DNA reads TGTGCCAGCAGTCTTGGCGCGGGGGACTCCTACGAGCAGTACTTC.

This clone qualifies as medium-sized. This chain uses TRBV25-1 with TRBJ2-2; no firm D call. Germline loops: CDR1 MGHDK, CDR2 SYGVNS. The CDR3 length is 14 residues. Trimming left V 6 bases short and J 4 bases short, with 12 bases between. The CDR3, as DNA: TGTGCCAGCAGCCCCCATCTCGGCACCGGGGAGCTGTTTTTT. This translates into CASSPHLGTGELFF.

This clone occurred once. V is TRBV7-9 and J is TRBJ1-6; D may be TRBD1 (6 bases). This CDR3 is built from 15 residues. V lost 6 bases, J lost 5 bases, and 14 bases lay in between. CDR1 and CDR2 from the germline V gene are SEHNR and FQNEAQ (reference sequence). CDR3 in amino acids: CASSRGTPDNSPLHF. The CDR3 DNA reads as TGTGCCAGCAGTCGTGGGACACCCGATAATTCACCCCTCCACTTT.

The chain is built from TRBV18 and TRBJ1-1, with 7 bases that match TRBD1. CDR1 is KGHSH and CDR2 is LQKENI in the germline V gene. Germline trimming cut 2 bases from V and 1 base from J; bases unmatched to any gene: 7. The CDR3 contains 16 residues. The CDR3 sequence: CASSPTLRGRNTEAFF. CDR3 sequence (DNA): TGTGCCAGCTCACCAACCCTGAGGGGGCGGAACACTGAAGCTTTCTTT.

The sample holds many counts of this clone. This sequence joins TRBV7-2 and TRBJ1-5; 9 bases agree with TRBD1. Germline V CDR1 and CDR2: SGHTA, FQGNSA. Trimming removed 5 bases from V and 4 bases from J; junction bases left unmatched: 6. This CDR3 comprises 15 residues. Written as DNA, the CDR3 is TGTGCCAGCAGCCACGGGACAGGGTGGAATCAGCCCCAGCATTTT. It codes for CASSHGTGWNQPQHF.

The V call is TRBV4-1, the J call TRBJ2-5; tentative D call: TRBD1 (5 bases). This CDR3 has 13 residues. Germline assignment: CDR1 MGHRA and CDR2 YSYEKL. Between the trimmed V and J ends, which lost 5 bases and 5 bases, there was a span of 12 bases. CDR3 sequence: CASSLTEGETQYF. The CDR3 bases are TGCGCCAGCAGCTTGACAGAAGGCGAGACCCAGTACTTC.

This clone came up many times. The genes are TRBV13 and TRBJ2-2; 7 positions agree with TRBD1. The V gene end was trimmed by 0 bases and the J gene end by 7 bases; junction bases not matched to a gene: 5. The CDR3 length is 15 residues. The germline V gene encodes CDR1 PRHDT and CDR2 FYEKMQ (reference sequence). The CDR3: CASSLGLQGDGELFF. The CDR3 region has the DNA TGTGCCAGCAGCTTAGGCCTCCAGGGGGACGGGGAGCTGTTTTTT.

CDR3 sequence reads: CASSEARTADEQYF. The DNA of the CDR3 is TGTGCCAGCAGTGAAGCGCGGACAGCCGACGAGCAGTACTTC. The V and J genes are TRBV6-1 and TRBJ2-7, with a weak D call TRBD1 (6 bases). V was trimmed by 0 bases and J by 5 bases, leaving 11 bases between them. From germline, CDR1 is MNHNS and CDR2 SASEGT. The CDR3 length is 14 residues.

The V and J genes are TRBV7-2 and TRBJ1-1; no firm D call. Germline CDR1 and CDR2: SGHTA and FQGNSA. CDR3 length equals 13 residues. Trimming left V 1 base short and J 1 base short, with 4 bases between. DNA for the CDR3: TGTGCCAGCAGCTTAGGTAGGAACACTGAAGCTTTCTTT. Protein: CASSLGRNTEAFF. Complete variable domain (other parts from reference TRBV7-2 and TRBJ1-1): GAGVSQSPSNKVTEKGKDVELRCDPISGHTALYWYRQSLGQGLEFLIYFQGNSAPDKSGLPSDRFSAERTGGSVSTLTIQRTQQEDSAVYLCASSLGRNTEAFFGQGTRLTVV.

This clone came up a few times. This rearrangement joins TRBV5-1 to TRBJ1-6; D not resolved. Germline-derived CDR1 and CDR2 are SGHRS and YFSETQ. The length of the CDR3 is 13 residues. Trimming left V 2 bases short and J 4 bases short, with 4 bases between. The CDR3 DNA follows: TGCGCCAGCAGCTTTAATTATAATTCACCCCTCCACTTT. It specifies CASSFNYNSPLHF.

This clone occurred once. V and J are TRBV7-6 and TRBJ2-3, with 12 bases fitting TRBD2. After removal of 8 bases from V and 2 bases from J, the junction contained 8 bases not matched to a gene. CDR3 length: 16 residues. Germline values: CDR1 SGHVS, CDR2 FNYEAQ. The CDR3 nucleotides read TGTGCCAGCTTAGACGGACTAGCGGGAATCACAGATACGCAGTATTTT. Translated, it gives CASLDGLAGITDTQYF.

This chain joins TRBV14 and TRBJ1-1; 7 nucleotides match TRBD1. The V gene end was trimmed by 2 bases and the J gene end by 1 base; junction bases not matched to a gene: 10. The germline V gene encodes CDR1 SGHDN and CDR2 FVKESK. The CDR3 covers 17 residues. The CDR3 here is CASSQRLQGPRNTEAFF. The CDR3 DNA reads TGTGCCAGCAGCCAAAGACTACAGGGGCCGAGGAACACTGAAGCTTTCTTT.

The rearrangement joins TRBV2 to TRBJ1-5; TRBD1 might be the D (5 bases). The CDR3 has 16 amino acids. Germline V CDR1 and CDR2: SNHLY, FYNNEI. Trimming pared 6 bases from V and 3 bases from J, leaving 18 bases between. This chain's CDR3 is CASSPTGDSFNQPQHF. DNA for the CDR3: TGTGCCAGCAGCCCCACCGGCGACAGCTTCAATCAGCCCCAGCATTTT.

This clone was seen just once. The chain recombines TRBV7-3 with TRBJ1-1; D uncertain. The germline CDR1 and CDR2 sequences are SGHTA and FQGTGA. Trimming took off 5 bases at V and 2 bases at J, with 15 bases between the two ends. CDR3 length equals 15 residues. CDR3 sequence reads: CASSPLPGTNTEAFF. DNA for the CDR3: TGTGCCAGCAGCCCACTTCCAGGAACAAACACTGAAGCTTTCTTT.

The chain carries TRBV10-3 and TRBJ1-6; 9 bases match TRBD1. The germline CDR1 and CDR2 sequences are ENHRY and SYGVKD. The CDR3 length is 15 residues. V was pared by 6 bases and J by 8 bases, with 8 bases of the junction left unmatched. CDR3 amino acids: CAISRDRVSDSPLHF. The CDR3 DNA reads TGTGCCATCAGCAGGGACAGGGTGAGTGATTCACCCCTCCACTTT.

The sample holds one count of this clone. V is TRBV18 and J is TRBJ1-1, with 11 positions matching TRBD1. The V segment lost 0 bases and the J segment 0 bases; nucleotides outside the gene matches: 9. The V gene's germline CDR1 is KGHSH and CDR2 LQKENI. This CDR3 is 19 amino acids long. The CDR3 DNA is TGTGCCAGCTCACCACCTAGGAGACCGGGACAGGGGGTGAACACTGAAGCTTTCTTT. Translating it yields CASSPPRRPGQGVNTEAFF.

The chain links TRBV11-2 to TRBJ2-5; a possible D gene is TRBD1 (6 bases). Germline loops: CDR1 SGHAT, CDR2 FQNNGV. V lost 5 bases and J lost 13, with 20 bases in between. The CDR3 extends over 13 amino acids. CDR3 coding DNA: TGTGCCAGCAGCCAAGAGCCCCAGGGGCGGATGTACTTC. As protein: CASSQEPQGRMYF. The variable domain in full, with the rest retrieved from reference TRBV11-2 and TRBJ2-5, is EAGVAQSPRYKIIEKRQSVAFWCNPISGHATLYWYQQILGQGPKLLIQFQNNGVVDDSQLPKDRFSAERLKGVDSTLKIQPAKLEDSAVYLCASSQEPQGRMYFGPGTRLLVL.

The chain has TRBV6-4 and TRBJ2-1; 9 bases match TRBD2. Germline V CDR1 and CDR2: MRHNA, SNTAGT. This CDR3 has 14 residues. Germline trimming cut 5 bases from V and 6 bases from J; bases unmatched to any gene: 5. CDR3 in DNA: TGTGCCAGCAGTCTTGGGACTAGCAGCAATGAGCAGTTCTTC. This codes for CASSLGTSSNEQFF.